This T cell receptor (beta chain) is drawn from a study of T cell changes during pregnancy in multiple sclerosis. Sequenced by immunoSEQ multiplex PCR; TCRdb stores in-frame clones only, minus some. The sample lists 84,000 or so clones; 94% were seen once. From germline, CDR1 is MNHEY and CDR2 SVGAGI. This CDR3 spans 13 amino acids. V shed 0 bases and J shed 7 bases, with 7 bases lying between them. The receptor comes from a female donor with multiple sclerosis, enrolled in a pregnancy study. Sequenced here: peripheral blood, sampled in the third trimester of pregnancy. J is TRBJ1-5 and V is TRBV6-5; the D is unclear. CDR3 nucleotides: TGTGCCAGCAGTTACTCGGCAGGCCAGCCCCAGCATTTT. The encoded protein is CASSYSAGQPQHF.